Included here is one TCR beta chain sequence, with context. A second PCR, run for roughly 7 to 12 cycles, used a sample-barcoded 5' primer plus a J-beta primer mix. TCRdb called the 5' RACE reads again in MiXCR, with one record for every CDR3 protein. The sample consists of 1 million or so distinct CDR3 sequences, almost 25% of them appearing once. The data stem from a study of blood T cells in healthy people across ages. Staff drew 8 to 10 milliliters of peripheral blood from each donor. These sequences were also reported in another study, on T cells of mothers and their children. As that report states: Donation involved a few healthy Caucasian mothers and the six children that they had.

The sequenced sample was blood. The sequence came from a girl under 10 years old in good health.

The CDR3 sequence is CASSSSTPLSGTTDTQYF. The DNA of the CDR3 is TGTGCCAGCAGTTCATCCACCCCACTAAGCGGCACCACAGATACGCAGTATTTT. The V gene is TRBV28, the J gene TRBJ2-3; D is possibly TRBD2 (5 bases). Between the trimmed V and J ends, which lost 4 bases and 2 bases, there was a span of 22 bases. Germline values: CDR1 MDHEN, CDR2 SYDVKM. This CDR3 has 18 residues.